This T cell receptor beta chain comes out of a study of OX40 agonist ivuxolimab in advanced cancers. As for the study in general: Recorded diagnoses for dose-escalation patients were hepatocellular carcinoma, melanoma, renal cell or head and neck cancer. Mean age around 60 years, range 23 to 79; roughly 82% male. Notes on the study in general: Within 6 weeks, CD4+ and CD8+ blood T cells expanded clonally at 0.1 to 3.0 mg/kg.

Assay: immunoSEQ multiplex PCR; the TCRdb copy retains only in-frame clones and omits some. The sample has roughly 48,000 clones, approximately 85% seen once; the top ten hold 9.9%. CDR1 and CDR2 (germline): LNHNV, YYDKDF (reference sequence). Trimming removed 0 bases from V and 1 base from J, with 7 bases in between. The CDR3 has 15 residues. A note on this clone: Antigen: not known.

The specimen comprised CD4+ or CD8+ T cells sorted from blood, sampled in a trial of the OX40 agonist ivuxolimab. The chain couples TRBV15 to TRBJ1-5, with D hard to call. This clonotype was obtained from an adult with an advanced solid tumor such as melanoma, head and neck, liver or kidney cancer. This CDR3 reads CATSRDKGSNQPQHF. For the CDR3, the DNA is TGTGCCACCAGCAGAGATAAGGGCAGCAATCAGCCCCAGCATTTT.